These 23 T cell receptor beta chains came from one sample sequenced in a study of cytomegalovirus exposure and HLA in healthy donors. Amplification used 60 Vbeta primers and 13 Jbeta primers. Sequenced by immunoSEQ multiplex PCR; TCRdb stores in-frame clones only, minus some. The sample shows approximately 110,000 clones, around 77% of them seen only once. The sample taken for sequencing was PBMCs. Receptors originate from a woman in her thirties in good health and CMV-seropositive.

The V call is TRBV7-8, the J call TRBJ2-6, with D unclear. Germline CDR1 reads SGHVS; CDR2 reads FQNEAQ. The CDR3 covers 15 residues. V was shortened by 3 bases and J by 1 base, with 7 bases between the two germline ends. CDR3 coding DNA: TGTGCCAGCAGCTTTGGTCAGTCTGGGGCCAACGTCCTGACTTTC. As protein: CASSFGQSGANVLTF.

This chain joins TRBV2 and TRBJ2-2; a possible D gene is TRBD2 (6 bases). The V gene's germline CDR1 is SNHLY and CDR2 FYNNEI. With 6 bases removed from V and 0 bases from J, the gap between germline ends came to 17 bases. The CDR3 has 17 residues. CDR3 loop: CASRITLALTNTGELFF. In nucleotides, the CDR3 is TGTGCCAGCAGGATAACTCTAGCGTTAACGAACACCGGGGAGCTGTTTTTT. The variable domain in full, completed from reference TRBV2 and TRBJ2-2, reads EPEVTQTPSHQVTQMGQEVILRCVPISNHLYFYWYRQILGQKVEFLVSFYNNEISEKSEIFDDQFSVERPDGSNFTLKIRSTKLEDSAMYFCASRITLALTNTGELFFGEGSRLTVL.

This chain links TRBV11-2 with TRBJ2-3, with 8 bases lining up with TRBD2. CDR3 size: 14 residues. Losses at the gene ends were 4 bases for V and 5 bases for J; bases not matched to a gene: 5. The germline gives CDR1 SGHAT, CDR2 FQNNGV. Here the CDR3 reads CASSSSGPQDTQYF. DNA for the CDR3: TGTGCCAGCAGCTCTAGCGGGCCACAAGATACGCAGTATTTT.

This chain connects TRBV5-4 to TRBJ2-3, with TRBD1 identical over 8 bases. The CDR3 extends over 14 amino acids. Germline lookup yields CDR1 SGHNT and CDR2 YYREEE (reference sequence). The V segment lost 3 bases and the J segment 4 bases; nucleotides outside the gene matches: 4. The CDR3 loop reads CASSSAGGADTQYF. CDR3 DNA: TGTGCCAGCAGCTCAGCAGGGGGCGCAGATACGCAGTATTTT.

The genes are TRBV30 and TRBJ1-5; D is possibly TRBD1 (5 bases). Germline CDR1 GTSNPN, CDR2 SVGIG (reference sequence). The CDR3 has 16 amino acids. Trimming left V 4 bases short and J 0 bases short, with 16 bases between. The CDR3 coding sequence is TGTGCCTGGACCCGGAGGGGCAGTTTTAGCAATCAGCCCCAGCATTTT. It translates to CAWTRRGSFSNQPQHF.

The chain has TRBV5-8 and TRBJ1-2; the D is unclear. Trimming took off 3 bases at V and 8 bases at J, with 14 bases between the two ends. The CDR3 is 13 amino acids. Germline CDR1 reads SGHTS; CDR2 reads YDEGEE. CDR3 loop: CASSYGVSPGYTF. CDR3 in DNA: TGTGCCAGCAGCTACGGAGTCTCGCCCGGCTACACCTTC.

The gene calls are TRBV6-1 and TRBJ1-5; D not resolved. Between the trimmed V and J ends, which lost 0 bases and 0 bases, there was a span of 6 bases. In germline, CDR1 is MNHNS, CDR2 SASEGT. The CDR3 spans 15 residues. In DNA, the CDR3 is TGTGCCAGCAGTGAAGCGTCCTATAGCAATCAGCCCCAGCATTTT. Translating it yields CASSEASYSNQPQHF.

On this clone: Other DNA sequences in the same sample also yield this CDR3. The chain uses TRBV19 and TRBJ1-4; D not resolved. This CDR3 is 15 amino acids long. V lost 5 bases to trimming and J lost 8 bases, with 18 bases between them. Germline values: CDR1 LNHDA, CDR2 SQIVND (reference sequence). Here the CDR3 reads CASSGYPQREEKLFF. The CDR3 nucleotides are TGTGCCAGTAGTGGCTATCCTCAGCGAGAAGAAAAACTGTTTTTT.

The chain couples TRBV5-1 to TRBJ2-3, with 9 bases matching TRBD2. With 5 bases clipped from V and 2 bases from J, the junction kept 15 bases outside the gene matches. Germline V gene lookup returns CDR1 SGHRS and CDR2 YFSETQ. This CDR3 has 18 amino acids. In DNA form, the CDR3 reads TGCGCCAGCAGTCGACGTCGGACTAGCGAAACTCTCACAGATACGCAGTATTTT. Its protein is CASSRRRTSETLTDTQYF.

The chain combines TRBV29-1 with TRBJ2-5, with TRBD2 matching 11 bases. CDR3 length: 14 amino acids. The V and J ends lost 6 bases and 4 bases, in that order; junction bases with no gene match: 7. CDR1 and CDR2 from the germline V gene are SQVTM and ANQGSEA. The chain's CDR3 is CSVRLAGPGETQYF. The CDR3 region has the DNA TGCAGCGTCAGACTAGCGGGACCAGGAGAGACCCAGTACTTC.

This rearrangement joins TRBV7-6 to TRBJ1-1; D not resolved. Per germline, CDR1 SGHVS and CDR2 FNYEAQ. The CDR3 sequence is 15 residues long. The ends were cut back, 5 bases at V and 1 base at J, with 14 bases in the middle. The CDR3 DNA reads as TGTGCCAGCAGCCCGACGAACGGAGCGAACACTGAAGCTTTCTTT. Residues: CASSPTNGANTEAFF.

Comments on this clone: Different DNA sequences within this sample yield the same CDR3. The chain joins TRBV5-1 to TRBJ2-7; D perhaps matches TRBD2 (6 bases). Germline CDR1 SGHRS, CDR2 YFSETQ. This CDR3 spans 14 amino acids. With 3 bases removed from V and 7 bases from J, the gap between germline ends came to 17 bases. The CDR3 reads CASSSEGPSDEQYF. The CDR3 DNA sequence: TGCGCCAGCAGCTCGGAGGGACCCTCGGATGAGCAGTACTTC.

For the CDR3, the DNA is TGTGCCAGCACCTACCGGGACTCATGGACCTACGAGCAGTACTTC. Amino acids: CASTYRDSWTYEQYF. The chain uses TRBV6-1 and TRBJ2-7; a possible D gene is TRBD2 (6 bases). The V gene lost 7 bases and the J gene lost 2 bases, with 18 bases spanning the gap. The germline gives CDR1 MNHNS, CDR2 SASEGT. This CDR3 region has 15 residues.

This chain joins TRBV12-5 and TRBJ1-2; D unclear. The CDR3 has 13 residues. Per the germline V gene, CDR1 is LGHNT and CDR2 is FRNRAP. The V and J ends lost 1 base and 4 bases respectively, with 7 bases between them. Written as DNA, the CDR3 is TGTGCTAGTGGTTTGGGGTCAGGCTATGGCTACACCTTC. Translating gives CASGLGSGYGYTF.

This clone turned up a few times. The genes are TRBV6-6 and TRBJ1-4; 9 bases align to TRBD1. V trimming: 10 bases; J trimming: 9 bases; junction bases outside the gene matches: 18. CDR1 MNHNY and CDR2 SVGAGI come from the germline V gene (reference sequence). The CDR3 totals 16 residues. The CDR3 sequence: CATLGIRGQGGQKLFF. The CDR3 DNA is TGTGCCACTCTCGGCATACGGGGACAGGGAGGACAAAAACTGTTTTTT.

V usage is TRBV6-5 and J usage is TRBJ2-5, with D unresolved. Germline-derived CDR1 and CDR2 are MNHEY and SVGAGI. The CDR3 has 13 amino acids. The CDR3 bases are TGTGTAACCTCCCCAGGCTTTCCAGAGACCCAGTACTTC. This codes for CVTSPGFPETQYF.

V gene TRBV9 combines with J gene TRBJ1-1; tentatively, D is TRBD1 (5 bases). Per germline, CDR1 SGDLS and CDR2 YYNGEE. The CDR3 loop spans 15 amino acids. The ends were cut back, 4 bases at V and 3 bases at J, with 16 bases in the middle. CDR3 in amino acids: CASSTTAGSHTEAFF. CDR3 nucleotide sequence: TGTGCCAGCAGCACCACGGCAGGGTCCCACACTGAAGCTTTCTTT.

This clone was detected only once. The J gene is TRBJ1-1, the V gene TRBV27; D not resolved. The CDR3 runs 16 residues. Between the trimmed V and J ends, which lost 5 bases and 0 bases, there was a span of 16 bases. Germline V CDR1 and CDR2: MNHEY, SMNVEV (reference sequence). The CDR3 region is CASSRAYRVMNTEAFF. CDR3 nucleotide sequence: TGTGCCAGCAGTCGTGCGTACAGAGTAATGAACACTGAAGCTTTCTTT.

This clone was observed once. This rearrangement joins TRBV12-5 to TRBJ1-6; 8 positions match TRBD1. The CDR3 runs 15 residues. Trimming cost V 5 bases and J 4 bases; bases outside gene matches: 4. The germline gives CDR1 LGHNT, CDR2 FRNRAP. The CDR3, as DNA: TGTGCTAGTGGTGGAGACAGGGGATATAATTCACCCCTCCACTTT. This codes for CASGGDRGYNSPLHF.

This sequence joins TRBV11-3 and TRBJ2-7; possibly TRBD2 for D (6 bases). The germline gives CDR1 SGHNT, CDR2 YENEEA. CDR3 length equals 17 residues. Trimming pared 4 bases from V and 0 bases from J, leaving 19 bases between. The CDR3 reads CASSYEMGGPDSYEQYF. For the CDR3, the DNA is TGTGCCAGCAGCTACGAAATGGGGGGACCCGACTCCTACGAGCAGTACTTC.

V and J are TRBV15 and TRBJ1-4; the match to TRBD1 covers 10 bases. CDR1 and CDR2 from the germline V gene are LNHNV and YYDKDF (reference sequence). CDR3 size: 14 residues. Trimming at V came to 5 bases and at J to 8 bases, leaving 5 bases not matched to a gene. CDR3 sequence: CATSEGQGWEKLFF. The CDR3 DNA is TGTGCCACCAGCGAGGGACAGGGGTGGGAAAAACTGTTTTTT. Full variable domain (missing parts from reference TRBV15 and TRBJ1-4): DAMVIQNPRYQVTQFGKPVTLSCSQTLNHNVMYWYQQKSSQAPKLLFHYYDKDFNNEADTPDNFQSRRPNTSFCFLDIRSPGLGDTAMYLCATSEGQGWEKLFFGSGTQLSVL.

The chain employs TRBV5-4 and TRBJ2-7; 7 bases line up with TRBD1. CDR1 is SGHNT and CDR2 is YYREEE in the germline V gene (reference sequence). The CDR3 runs 14 residues. With V trimmed by 0 bases and J by 6 bases, 6 bases remained unmatched. CDR3 protein: CASSLALQGREQYF. The CDR3 region has the DNA TGTGCCAGCAGCTTGGCCCTACAGGGGCGCGAGCAGTACTTC.

This clone turned up a few times. CDR3 bases: TGTGCCAGCAGTGTGGGACAGGGAAACTATGGCTACACCTTC. Amino acids: CASSVGQGNYGYTF. The chain employs TRBV6-4 and TRBJ1-2; TRBD1 aligns across 9 bases. Unmatched junction bases numbered 2, after V lost 4 bases and J lost 2 bases. CDR3 length: 14 amino acids. Germline CDR1 MRHNA, CDR2 SNTAGT.